One and the same sample provided the 32 T cell receptor beta chains below, sequenced in a study of shared clonotypes between healthy human individuals. Sequenced by immunoSEQ multiplex PCR; TCRdb stores in-frame clones only, minus some. The data hold about 1.5 million clones, with 96% observed a single time. Sample: naive CD4+ T cells sorted from blood. Sample subset: CD45RA+ positively selected. The receptor set was obtained from a man aged 30 to 39 in good health.

The chain recombines TRBV28 with TRBJ2-1; 11 positions agree with TRBD2. CDR3 length equals 18 residues. The V gene's germline CDR1 is MDHEN and CDR2 SYDVKM. With 6 bases clipped from V and 0 bases from J, the junction kept 10 bases outside the gene matches. CDR3 sequence reads: CASRLTLAGGSSYNEQFF. DNA for the CDR3: TGTGCCAGCAGACTCACTCTAGCGGGAGGTTCCTCCTACAATGAGCAGTTCTTC.

J is TRBJ2-2 and V is TRBV7-9, with no clear D. Germline-derived CDR1 and CDR2 are SEHNR and FQNEAQ (reference sequence). Trimming cost V 2 bases and J 4 bases, with 14 bases left between them. The CDR3 length is 16 residues. CDR3 residues: CASSLQSYGSTGELFF. The CDR3 DNA sequence: TGTGCCAGCAGCTTACAGAGTTATGGAAGCACCGGGGAGCTGTTTTTT.

The V call is TRBV10-2, the J call TRBJ2-2; TRBD1 is a possible D gene (6 bases). Trimming took off 10 bases at V and 0 bases at J, with 12 bases between the two ends. Germline loops: CDR1 WSHSY, CDR2 SAAADI. The CDR3 consists of 14 residues. DNA for the CDR3: TGCGCCATCAGGGACACCCCGAACACCGGGGAGCTGTTTTTT. Protein product: CAIRDTPNTGELFF.

The V gene is TRBV5-1, the J gene TRBJ1-3; no reliable D call. Germline V CDR1 and CDR2: SGHRS, YFSETQ. The CDR3 length is 15 residues. Between the trimmed V and J ends, which lost 0 bases and 4 bases, there was a span of 11 bases. CDR3 in DNA: TGCGCCAGCAGCTTGGAGGCGGTTTCCGGAAACACCATATATTTT. Amino acids: CASSLEAVSGNTIYF.

The V call is TRBV2, the J call TRBJ1-1, with D tentatively TRBD1 (6 bases). The CDR3 spans 13 residues. Deletions cut 5 bases from V and 7 bases from J, with 14 bases between. Looked up from germline, CDR1 is SNHLY and CDR2 is FYNNEI. CDR3 in amino acids: CASSLQGGDEAFF. DNA for the CDR3: TGTGCCAGCAGTTTACAGGGTGGAGATGAAGCTTTCTTT.

The V gene is TRBV7-2, the J gene TRBJ1-4; D gene unclear. The ends were cut back, 1 base at V and 5 bases at J, with 11 bases in the middle. This CDR3 contains 15 residues. Germline V lookup: CDR1 SGHTA, CDR2 FQGNSA. As DNA, the CDR3 is TGTGCCAGCAGCTTAGATCAGCTTACAAATGAAAAACTGTTTTTT. It encodes CASSLDQLTNEKLFF. The variable domain in full, completed from reference TRBV7-2 and TRBJ1-4, reads GAGVSQSPSNKVTEKGKDVELRCDPISGHTALYWYRQSLGQGLEFLIYFQGNSAPDKSGLPSDRFSAERTGGSVSTLTIQRTQQEDSAVYLCASSLDQLTNEKLFFGSGTQLSVL.

The CDR3 sequence: CASSRVSGGETQYF. In nucleotides, the CDR3 is TGTGCCAGCAGCCGTGTCTCTGGTGGAGAGACCCAGTACTTC. The rearrangement links TRBV5-8 to TRBJ2-5; D remains ambiguous. The CDR3 covers 14 residues. Germline V gives CDR1 SGHTS, CDR2 YDEGEE. V was cut by 4 bases and J by 4 bases, with 14 bases left in between.

The V gene is TRBV5-4, the J gene TRBJ1-5; possibly TRBD1 for D (5 bases). CDR1 and CDR2 (germline): SGHNT, YYREEE (reference sequence). Trimming took off 3 bases at V and 6 bases at J, with 13 bases between the two ends. The CDR3 totals 14 residues. The CDR3 protein is CASSSGTVGQPQHF. CDR3 nucleotides: TGTGCCAGCAGCTCTGGGACGGTGGGTCAGCCCCAGCATTTT. The whole variable domain, remainder taken from reference TRBV5-4 and TRBJ1-5, is ETGVTQSPTHLIKTRGQQVTLRCSSQSGHNTVSWYQQALGQGPQFIFQYYREEENGRGNFPPRFSGLQFPNYSSELNVNALELDDSALYLCASSSGTVGQPQHFGDGTRLSIL.

To note about this clone: Other nucleotide sequences from this sample produce the same CDR3. The chain is built from TRBV18 and TRBJ2-7; 9 bases align to TRBD2. Germline V gene data show CDR1 as KGHSH and CDR2 as LQKENI. Trimming removed 2 bases from V and 2 bases from J; junction bases left unmatched: 1. The CDR3 covers 14 residues. The CDR3 sequence is CASSPAGGPYEQYF. In DNA form, the CDR3 reads TGTGCCAGCTCACCAGCGGGAGGGCCCTACGAGCAGTACTTC.

This sequence joins TRBV6-5 and TRBJ2-7; either TRBD1 or TRBD2 may supply D (5 bases each). CDR1 is MNHEY and CDR2 is SVGAGI in the germline V gene. The CDR3 sequence is 14 residues long. V was clipped by 4 bases and J by 5 bases, with 15 bases between them. CDR3 amino acids: CASSFGDRRDEQYF. CDR3 nucleotides: TGTGCCAGCAGTTTCGGGGACCGACGGGACGAGCAGTACTTC.

This clone has just a few counts. This chain uses TRBV10-1 with TRBJ1-5; TRBD1 aligns across 7 bases. The CDR3 runs 14 residues. Trimming took 6 bases from V and 6 from J; bases not matched to a gene: 8. The germline V gene encodes CDR1 WNHNN and CDR2 SYGVQD (reference sequence). CDR3 residues: CASSKQGKVQPQHF. CDR3 coding DNA: TGCGCCAGCAGCAAACAGGGGAAAGTTCAGCCCCAGCATTTT.

V gene TRBV7-9 combines with J gene TRBJ2-3, with TRBD2 identical over 8 bases. The CDR3 totals 17 residues. Germline V gene lookup returns CDR1 SEHNR and CDR2 FQNEAQ (reference sequence). V lost 5 bases to trimming and J lost 4 bases; unmatched junction nucleotides: 14. The CDR3 DNA is TGTGCCAGCAGCCCACTCAGGGGCGGGAGGATCCCAGATACGCAGTATTTT. As protein: CASSPLRGGRIPDTQYF.

The chain recombines TRBV18 with TRBJ2-1; 8 bases match TRBD1. The ends lost 2 bases at V and 7 bases at J; junction bases unmatched: 7. Looked up from germline, CDR1 is KGHSH and CDR2 is LQKENI. This CDR3 has 15 residues. CDR3 DNA: TGTGCCAGCTCACCAACCGGGACAGGTTTTAATGAGCAGTTCTTC. It is translated as CASSPTGTGFNEQFF. The entire variable domain, with the rest obtained from reference TRBV18 and TRBJ2-1, is as follows: NAGVMQNPRHLVRRRGQEARLRCSPMKGHSHVYWYRQLPEEGLKFMVYLQKENIIDESGMPKERFSAEFPKEGPSILRIQQVVRGDSAAYFCASSPTGTGFNEQFFGPGTRLTVL.

V is TRBV5-1 and J is TRBJ2-1; D gene uncertain. The length of the CDR3 is 16 residues. V was clipped by 4 bases and J by 0 bases, with 14 bases between them. Germline CDR1 reads SGHRS; CDR2 reads YFSETQ. CDR3 loop: CASSVNSHFSYNEQFF. CDR3 DNA sequence: TGCGCCAGCAGCGTCAATAGCCACTTCTCCTACAATGAGCAGTTCTTC.

This chain connects TRBV9 to TRBJ1-2; the match to TRBD1 covers 7 bases. The CDR3 covers 15 residues. V lost 4 bases and J lost 2; bases outside the gene matches: 8. Germline CDR1 and CDR2: SGDLS and YYNGEE. For the CDR3, the DNA is TGTGCCAGCAGCCCAGGGGACAGTCGGAACTATGGCTACACCTTC. As protein: CASSPGDSRNYGYTF.

Worth noting for this clone: This CDR3 is also generated by other DNA sequences in the sample. This chain uses TRBV29-1 with TRBJ1-1, with D uncertain. The germline V and J ends were trimmed by 6 bases and 3 bases, with 5 bases remaining between them. The CDR3 is 10 amino acids. The germline CDR1 and CDR2 sequences are SQVTM and ANQGSEA. The chain's CDR3 is CSVRYTEAFF. In DNA, the CDR3 is TGCAGCGTGCGATACACTGAAGCTTTCTTT.

J is TRBJ1-2 and V is TRBV10-3; D may be TRBD1 (5 bases). The germline V and J ends were trimmed by 2 bases and 4 bases, with 11 bases remaining between them. Looked up from germline, CDR1 is ENHRY and CDR2 is SYGVKD. CDR3 size: 14 residues. The CDR3 region has the DNA TGTGCCATCAGTGAGGGGGGGATTGTCTATGGCTACACCTTC. Its protein product is CAISEGGIVYGYTF.

The gene calls are TRBV7-9 and TRBJ1-2; D ambiguous. V lost 5 bases and J lost 8, with 9 bases in between. CDR3 length: 11 amino acids. Germline assignment: CDR1 SEHNR and CDR2 FQNEAQ (reference sequence). CDR3 amino acids: CASSLDQGYTF. The CDR3 region has the DNA TGTGCCAGCAGCCTAGATCAAGGCTACACCTTC.

This sequence joins TRBV29-1 and TRBJ2-1, with 8 bases that match TRBD1. This CDR3 has 16 residues. Germline CDR1 and CDR2: SQVTM and ANQGSEA. V was clipped by 7 bases and J by 0 bases; unmatched bases: 11. The CDR3 DNA reads as TGCAGCGGCCTGAGACAGGGGTCAAGCTCCTACAATGAGCAGTTCTTC. It specifies CSGLRQGSSSYNEQFF.

The rearrangement uses TRBV27 and TRBJ2-1, with TRBD1 matching 7 bases. Trimming cost V 8 bases and J 5 bases; bases outside gene matches: 12. The CDR3 has 15 residues. Germline lookup yields CDR1 MNHEY and CDR2 SMNVEV (reference sequence). CDR3 coding DNA: TGTGCCAGCGGGTTGGGACAGAATTGGAACAATGAGCAGTTCTTC. The encoded protein is CASGLGQNWNNEQFF.

The J gene is TRBJ1-2, the V gene TRBV19; D possibly corresponds to TRBD1 (6 bases). Germline loops: CDR1 LNHDA, CDR2 SQIVND (reference sequence). The CDR3 spans 15 residues. V was cut by 6 bases and J by 2 bases, with 16 bases left in between. CDR3: CASSNAGARNYGYTF. CDR3 sequence (DNA): TGTGCCAGTAGCAATGCAGGGGCGAGGAACTATGGCTACACCTTC.

V gene TRBV7-8 combines with J gene TRBJ1-1, with D tentatively TRBD1 (6 bases). Looked up from germline, CDR1 is SGHVS and CDR2 is FQNEAQ. This CDR3 region has 14 residues. Trimming took off 5 bases at V and 1 base at J, with 11 bases between the two ends. The CDR3 spells CASSPGTPNTEAFF. The CDR3 coding sequence is TGTGCCAGCAGCCCGGGGACACCGAACACTGAAGCTTTCTTT.

This chain links TRBV6-5 with TRBJ1-4, with a tentative D call TRBD1 (5 bases). Deletions cut 0 bases from V and 6 bases from J, with 8 bases between. The CDR3 extends over 14 amino acids. Germline V gene lookup returns CDR1 MNHEY and CDR2 SVGAGI. This CDR3 reads CASSYSGEDEKLFF. The CDR3 nucleotides are TGTGCCAGCAGTTACTCGGGGGAGGATGAAAAACTGTTTTTT.

The gene calls are TRBV13 and TRBJ1-1, with D possibly matching TRBD1 (6 bases). The V and J ends lost 3 bases and 5 bases respectively, with 10 bases between them. The CDR3 has 13 amino acids. Germline values: CDR1 PRHDT, CDR2 FYEKMQ (reference sequence). CDR3 sequence (DNA): TGTGCCAGCAGCTTTGGGACATGGACTGAAGCTTTCTTT. Its translation: CASSFGTWTEAFF.

The CDR3 reads CSVGTAVEQYF. CDR3 nucleotides: TGCAGCGTGGGGACTGCGGTCGAGCAGTACTTC. This rearrangement joins TRBV29-1 to TRBJ2-7, with D possibly matching TRBD2 (6 bases). V lost 6 bases and J lost 6, with 12 bases in between. This CDR3 spans 11 amino acids. Germline loops: CDR1 SQVTM, CDR2 ANQGSEA.

The chain uses TRBV5-1 and TRBJ2-5; 13 bases line up with TRBD2. The ends lost 4 bases at V and 5 bases at J; junction bases unmatched: 11. CDR1 SGHRS and CDR2 YFSETQ come from the germline V gene. CDR3 length: 17 residues. The CDR3 coding sequence is TGCGCCAGCAGCCCGCCGAGACTAGCGGGAGGTGGGGAGACCCAGTACTTC. Amino acid sequence: CASSPPRLAGGGETQYF.

This clone appeared a single time. The chain combines TRBV11-2 with TRBJ2-3, with 7 bases fitting TRBD1. Germline V gives CDR1 SGHAT, CDR2 FQNNGV. Trimming removed 1 base from V and 4 bases from J; junction bases left unmatched: 5. The CDR3 is made up of 15 amino acids. The CDR3 here is CASSLGQGGPDTQYF. CDR3 nucleotides: TGTGCCAGCAGCTTAGGACAGGGCGGGCCAGATACGCAGTATTTT.

The rearrangement uses TRBV11-3 and TRBJ2-7, with a possible D match to TRBD1 (6 bases). V was clipped by 5 bases and J by 6 bases, with 17 bases between them. Germline V gene data show CDR1 as SGHNT and CDR2 as YENEEA. The CDR3 has 14 residues. The CDR3 bases are TGTGCCAGCAGCCGTGGGGGCAGGGTTGCCGAGCAGTACTTC. It encodes CASSRGGRVAEQYF.

The chain recombines TRBV6-6 with TRBJ2-5; 12 nucleotides line up with TRBD2. The CDR3 spans 15 residues. Losses at the gene ends were 6 bases for V and 7 bases for J; bases not matched to a gene: 9. Germline loops: CDR1 MNHNY, CDR2 SVGAGI (reference sequence). CDR3 sequence: CASSDASGRGGTQYF. The DNA of the CDR3 is TGTGCCAGCAGCGATGCTAGCGGGAGGGGGGGGACCCAGTACTTC.

V usage is TRBV27 and J usage is TRBJ2-1, with 8 bases lining up with TRBD2. The CDR3 extends over 16 amino acids. CDR1 MNHEY and CDR2 SMNVEV come from the germline V gene (reference sequence). Trimming at V came to 4 bases and at J to 0 bases, leaving 5 bases not matched to a gene. The DNA for the CDR3 is TGTGCCAGCAGTTCCCCCAGCGGGAGCTCCTACAATGAGCAGTTCTTC. Its translation: CASSSPSGSSYNEQFF.

This sequence joins TRBV5-5 and TRBJ2-3; TRBD2 matches 7 bases. The J segment lost 0 bases and the V segment lost 3 bases, leaving 10 bases of the junction unmatched. This CDR3 is 17 amino acids long. The germline CDR1 and CDR2 sequences are SGHKS and YYEKEE (reference sequence). CDR3 sequence reads: CASSYLGDYSSTDTQYF. As DNA, the CDR3 is TGTGCCAGCAGCTATCTTGGGGACTACTCTAGCACAGATACGCAGTATTTT.

The CDR3 nucleotides read TGTGCCAGCAGTAGAGGACAGGTTAATGAAAAACTGTTTTTT. Its translation is CASSRGQVNEKLFF. V and J are TRBV5-8 and TRBJ1-4; 7 nucleotides match TRBD1. The CDR3 covers 14 residues. V shed 5 bases and J 4 bases; nucleotides not matched to a gene: 5. Per the germline V gene, CDR1 is SGHTS and CDR2 is YDEGEE.